One and the same sample provided the 10 T cell receptor beta chains below, sequenced in a study of quantifying T cell responses using KT2 cells. Study-level background: Reverse transcription used primers in the TCR alpha and beta constant regions.

The cDNA 3' end received a ligated oligonucleotide with a UMI. The first PCR ran roughly 4 cycles with an equimolar RC1.1 and RC1.2 beta primer mix. In TCRdb, the UMI-ligation and nested PCR reads were re-called with MiXCR into one record per CDR3 protein. The table lists about 50,000 distinct CDR3 sequences, 11% of them singletons. Sequencing input: PBMCs spiked with cells of the T cell clone KT2. Receptor source: a human donor.

The chain couples TRBV11-2 to TRBJ1-2, with 9 bases identical to TRBD1. The CDR3 is 15 amino acids. Germline lookup yields CDR1 SGHAT and CDR2 FQNNGV. V lost 5 bases to trimming and J lost 3 bases; unmatched junction nucleotides: 7. The CDR3 reads CASSPPRTGDYGYTF. The CDR3 nucleotides are TGTGCCAGCAGCCCGCCGCGGACAGGGGACTATGGCTACACCTTC.

This clonotype was seen repeatedly, ten times or more. The chain has TRBV12-3 or TRBV12-4 and TRBJ2-3, with D possibly TRBD1 on 5 matching bases. V was shortened by 3 bases and J by 2 bases, with 15 bases between the two germline ends. CDR3 size: 16 residues. The CDR3 loop reads CASSFEDTTSTDTQYF. The CDR3 bases are TGTGCCAGCAGTTTTGAGGACACAACCTCCACAGATACGCAGTATTTT.

There are a few counts of this clonotype. The rearrangement uses TRBV7-9 and TRBJ1-1; D uncertain. The CDR3 consists of 13 residues. V was shortened by 4 bases and J by 4 bases, with 10 bases between the two germline ends. Germline CDR1 is SEHNR and CDR2 is FQNEAQ (reference sequence). The CDR3 is CASSSQGSTEAFF. The CDR3 DNA sequence: TGTGCCAGCAGCTCGCAAGGGAGCACTGAAGCTTTCTTT.

This clonotype was seen a few times. The CDR3 coding sequence is TGCGCCAGCAGTCTTGACAGGGGACCTTCCTACGAGCAGTACTTC. Translated: CASSLDRGPSYEQYF. This chain uses TRBV5-1 with TRBJ2-7; TRBD1 matches at 8 bases. The CDR3 has 15 amino acids. V lost 5 bases, J lost 1 base, and 8 bases stayed unmatched. CDR1 and CDR2 from the germline V gene are SGHRS and YFSETQ.

V gene TRBV5-1 combines with J gene TRBJ2-1, with TRBD1 matching over 7 bases. The germline V gene encodes CDR1 SGHRS and CDR2 YFSETQ. The V segment lost 2 bases and the J segment 4 bases; nucleotides outside the gene matches: 6. The CDR3 covers 15 residues. Here the CDR3 DNA reads TGCGCCAGCAGCTTTCGGGACAGTACTTACAATGAGCAGTTCTTC. It codes for CASSFRDSTYNEQFF.

The table lists this clonotype with many counts. The chain carries TRBV4-1 and TRBJ2-1; D ambiguous. Germline loops: CDR1 MGHRA, CDR2 YSYEKL. This CDR3 has 16 residues. With 1 base removed from V and 1 base from J, the gap between germline ends came to 11 bases. DNA of the CDR3: TGCGCCAGCAGCCAAGTGGACCTAGTTTCCTACAATGAGCAGTTCTTC. This encodes CASSQVDLVSYNEQFF.

This clonotype was picked up many times. The rearrangement uses TRBV6-6 and TRBJ1-5, with 9 bases identical to TRBD1. CDR3 size: 15 residues. The germline V gene encodes CDR1 MNHNY and CDR2 SVGAGI (reference sequence). V was clipped by 5 bases and J by 3 bases; unmatched bases: 5. CDR3 nucleotides: TGTGCCAGCAGTAGAGGGACAGGGTCCAATCAGCCCCAGCATTTT. Translating it yields CASSRGTGSNQPQHF.

The chain uses TRBV12-3 or TRBV12-4 and TRBJ1-5, with 12 bases that match TRBD1. This CDR3 is built from 18 residues. V lost 4 bases and J lost 2; bases outside the gene matches: 9. The CDR3 protein is CASSYDWDRGPGNQPQHF. CDR3 nucleotides: TGTGCCAGCAGTTATGATTGGGACAGGGGGCCGGGCAATCAGCCCCAGCATTTT.

The chain recombines TRBV11-2 with TRBJ2-5; TRBD2 might be the D (5 bases). The CDR3 consists of 14 residues. Germline CDR1 and CDR2: SGHAT and FQNNGV. Trimming took 2 bases from V and 2 from J, leaving 9 bases between them. The CDR3, as DNA: TGTGCCAGCAGCTTAACCGGGATGCAAGAGACCCAGTACTTC. Amino acids: CASSLTGMQETQYF.

This clonotype was seen only a few times. The J gene is TRBJ2-2, the V gene TRBV24-1; weak D call: TRBD2 (5 bases). V lost 2 bases to trimming and J lost 2 bases, with 11 bases between them. Germline V CDR1 and CDR2: KGHDR, SFDVKD. There are 16 residues in the CDR3. The CDR3 loop is CATSDYGLANTGELFF. CDR3 nucleotides: TGTGCCACCAGTGATTATGGGCTAGCAAACACCGGGGAGCTGTTTTTT.